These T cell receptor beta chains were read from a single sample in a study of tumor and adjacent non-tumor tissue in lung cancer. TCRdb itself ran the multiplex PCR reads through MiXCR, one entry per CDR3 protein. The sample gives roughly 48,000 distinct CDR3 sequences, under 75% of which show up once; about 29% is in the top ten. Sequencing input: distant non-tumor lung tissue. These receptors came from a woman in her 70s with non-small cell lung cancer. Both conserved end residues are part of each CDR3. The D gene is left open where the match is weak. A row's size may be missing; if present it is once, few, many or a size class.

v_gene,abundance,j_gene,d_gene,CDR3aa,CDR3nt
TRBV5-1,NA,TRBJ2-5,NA,CANTLGTTRETQYF,TGCGCCAATACCCTTGGCACCACCAGAGAGACCCAGTACTTC
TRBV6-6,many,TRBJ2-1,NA,CASSYGLEKSYNEQFF,TGTGCCAGCAGTTACGGCCTGGAAAAGTCCTACAATGAGCAGTTCTTC
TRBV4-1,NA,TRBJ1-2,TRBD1,CASRRTGKRDGYTF,TGCGCCAGCAGGCGGACAGGGAAGAGGGACGGCTACACCTTC
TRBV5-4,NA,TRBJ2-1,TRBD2,CASQGGSSYNEQFF,TGTGCCAGTCAAGGCGGGAGCTCCTACAATGAGCAGTTCTTC
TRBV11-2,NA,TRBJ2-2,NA,CASSVRGTGELFF,TGTGCCAGCAGCGTCAGGGGGACGGGGGAACTGTTTTTT
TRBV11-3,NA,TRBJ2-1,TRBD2,CASSLDSRTSGKQFF,TGTGCCAGCAGCTTAGACTCTCGGACTAGCGGCAAGCAGTTCTTC
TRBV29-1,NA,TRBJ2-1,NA,CSVLLDLVNKQFF,TGCAGCGTTCTACTAGATTTGGTCAATAAGCAGTTCTTC
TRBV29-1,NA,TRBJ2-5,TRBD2,CSVQPGGVQETQYF,TGCAGCGTCCAACCCGGGGGGGTCCAAGAGACCCAGTACTTC
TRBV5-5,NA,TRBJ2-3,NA,CASRKTVSITDTQYF,TGTGCCAGCAGGAAGACAGTTTCCATCACAGATACGCAGTATTTT
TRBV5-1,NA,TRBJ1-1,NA,CASSWREPSSSEAFF,TGCGCCAGCAGCTGGAGGGAGCCTAGTAGCTCTGAAGCTTTCTTT
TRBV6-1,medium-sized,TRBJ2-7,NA,CASSDRNTYEQYF,TGTGCCAGCAGTGACCGAAACACCTACGAGCAGTACTTC
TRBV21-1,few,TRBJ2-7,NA,CASKEGQVKSYEQYF,TGTGCCAGCAAAGAAGGACAGGTGAAATCCTACGAGCAGTACTTC
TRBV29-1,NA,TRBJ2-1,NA,CSVRLDLVNEGFF,TGCAGCGTTCGACTAGATTTGGTCAATGAGGGGTTCTTC
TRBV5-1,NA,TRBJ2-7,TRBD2,CASSEGLAGPGVLYEQYF,TGCGCCAGCAGCGAGGGACTAGCGGGACCCGGAGTTCTATACGAGCAGTACTTC
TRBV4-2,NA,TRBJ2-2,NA,CATSQDWATNTRELFF,TGTGCCACCAGCCAAGATTGGGCCACGAACACCAGGGAGTTGTTTTTT
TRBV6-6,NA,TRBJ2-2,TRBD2,CASRFSGNTLELFF,TGTGCCAGCAGATTTAGCGGGAACACCTTGGAGCTGTTTTTT
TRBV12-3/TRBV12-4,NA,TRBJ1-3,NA,CASSDVQRGDTIYF,TGTGCCAGCAGTGATGTACAGCGTGGAGACACCATATATTTT
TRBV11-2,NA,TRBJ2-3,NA,CAITLYEDMQYF,TGTGCCATCACCCTTTATGAAGATATGCAGTATTTT
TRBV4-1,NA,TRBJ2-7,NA,CTSSQEDPSPLQYF,TGCACCAGCAGCCAAGAAGACCCTAGTCCCCTTCAGTACTTC
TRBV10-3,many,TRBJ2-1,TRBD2,CAISVNSGSINNEQFF,TGTGCCATCAGTGTTAATAGCGGGAGCATCAACAATGAGCAGTTCTTC
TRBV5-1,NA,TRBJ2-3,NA,CAGSAEGLTGTLTDTQYF,TGCGCCGGCAGCGCGGAGGGGCTAACGGGGACCCTCACAGATACGCAGTATTTT
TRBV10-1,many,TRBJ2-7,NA,CASSDRRDSYEQYF,TGCGCCAGCAGTGACCGGCGGGACTCCTACGAGCAGTACTTC
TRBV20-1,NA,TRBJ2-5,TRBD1,CSARAGGTKTQYF,TGCAGTGCTAGAGCAGGGGGCACTAAGACCCAGTACTTC
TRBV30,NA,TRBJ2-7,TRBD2,CAWDAAGGDEQYF,TGTGCCTGGGACGCAGCGGGAGGAGACGAGCAATACTTC
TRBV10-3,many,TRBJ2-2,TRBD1,CAIRGQGDNTGELFF,TGTGCCATCAGGGGACAGGGGGATAACACCGGGGAGCTGTTTTTT
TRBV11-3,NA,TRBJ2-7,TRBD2,CVSSLVLISGRLIYEQYF,TGTGTCAGCAGCTTAGTTTTGATTAGCGGGAGATTAATATACGAGCAGTATTTC
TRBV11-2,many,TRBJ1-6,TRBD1,CASSLIQGVNSPLHF,TGTGCCAGCAGCTTAATACAGGGGGTCAACTCACCCCTCCACTTT
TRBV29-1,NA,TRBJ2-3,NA,CSMGISTDTRYF,TGCAGCATGGGAATCAGCACAGATACGCGGTATTTT
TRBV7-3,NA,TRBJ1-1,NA,CASSPPYRTLRTEAFF,TGTGCCAGCAGCCCCCCCTACCGGACCCTGAGGACTGAAGCTTTCTTT
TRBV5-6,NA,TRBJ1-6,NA,CASSFGIGGGSPIHF,TGTGCCAGCAGCTTTGGAATTGGAGGAGGTTCACCCATCCACTTT
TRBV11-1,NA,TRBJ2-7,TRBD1,CASSRGQGIPYEHYF,TGTGCAAGCAGCCGCGGACAGGGAATCCCCTACGAGCATTACTTC
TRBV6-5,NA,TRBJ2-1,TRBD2,CACSYSWTREYNEQFF,TGTGCCTGCAGTTATTCCTGGACTAGAGAGTACAATGAGCAGTTCTTC
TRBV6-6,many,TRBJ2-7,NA,CASSYGLLRFYEQYF,TGTGCCAGCAGTTACGGACTCCTGCGGTTCTACGAGCAGTACTTC
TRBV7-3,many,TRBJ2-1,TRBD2,CASSLTSGRGNEQFF,TGTGCCAGCAGCCTGACTAGCGGGAGGGGCAATGAGCAGTTCTTC
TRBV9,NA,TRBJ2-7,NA,CASSPTDSSYEQYF,TGTGCCAGCAGTCCAACGGACAGCTCCTACGAGCAGTACTTC
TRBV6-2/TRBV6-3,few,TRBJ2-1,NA,CASGPRGQGINEQFF,TGTGCCAGCGGTCCCCGGGGACAAGGGATTAATGAGCAGTTCTTC
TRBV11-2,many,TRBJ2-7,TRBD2,CASSLVPGGPHEQYF,TGTGCCAGCAGCTTAGTACCGGGAGGGCCCCACGAGCAGTACTTC
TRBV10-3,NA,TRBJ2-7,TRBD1,CAISHGTGLPCEQYF,TGTGCCATCAGTCATGGGACAGGGCTCCCCTGCGAGCAGTACTTC
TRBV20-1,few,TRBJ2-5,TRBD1,CNATGTGGLRETQYF,TGCAATGCTACCGGGACAGGGGGCCTTCGGGAGACCCAGTACTTC